The 4 T cell receptor beta chains in this list originate from one sample, sequenced in a study of beta chain features in type 1 diabetes. Every isolated RNA sample was fully reverse transcribed, so sequencing captured expressed TCRB transcripts. The data were produced by immunoSEQ multiplex PCR, yet TCRdb's version contains in-frame clones alone and is incomplete. The table has around 190,000 clones, around 13% seen once. The sequencing input was central memory CD4+ T cells from blood. These receptors were collected from a woman aged 18-30 years in good health.

This clone was observed a handful of times. CDR3 nucleotides: TGCAGCGTTGTACAGTACGAGCAGTACTTC. It codes for CSVVQYEQYF. This sequence joins TRBV29-1 and TRBJ2-7, with no clear D. Germline V CDR1 and CDR2: SQVTM, ANQGSEA. The CDR3 is made up of 10 amino acids. The ends were cut back, 4 bases at V and 4 bases at J, with 5 bases in the middle.

The gene calls are TRBV7-9 and TRBJ2-3, with 8 positions matching TRBD2. Per the germline V gene, CDR1 is SEHNR and CDR2 is FQNEAQ (reference sequence). V lost 0 bases, J lost 2 bases, and 1 base stayed unmatched. The CDR3 is 15 amino acids. CDR3 sequence (DNA): TGTGCCAGCAGCTTAGCTAGCGGGATCACAGATACGCAGTATTTT. It codes for CASSLASGITDTQYF.

This clone was seen only a few times. The V gene is TRBV30, the J gene TRBJ2-3, with D possibly TRBD2 on 5 matching bases. Germline CDR1 is GTSNPN and CDR2 is SVGIG (reference sequence). Between the trimmed V and J ends, which lost 6 bases and 2 bases, there was a span of 15 bases. The CDR3 spans 14 residues. This CDR3 is CACPLAFPTDTQYF. CDR3 DNA sequence: TGTGCCTGCCCTCTAGCTTTTCCCACAGATACGCAGTATTTT.

This clone was seen a few times. The CDR3 loop reads CASSPDRGRTDTQYF. The DNA for the CDR3 is TGCGCCAGCAGCCCTGACAGGGGGCGTACAGATACGCAGTATTTT. The chain is built from TRBV5-1 and TRBJ2-3; 10 bases agree with TRBD1. The J segment lost 3 bases and the V segment lost 4 bases, leaving 5 bases of the junction unmatched. There are 15 residues in the CDR3. The V gene's germline CDR1 is SGHRS and CDR2 YFSETQ.